This T cell receptor beta chain comes out of a study of human T cells and chemical hapten exposure. In the study overall: Per-sample variation in TCR yield stemmed mainly from small pooled library volume differences.

The library tagged each cDNA molecule with unique molecular identifiers. Methods used by the authors: Per-sample TCR counts ranged from 23,224 to 690,600, median about 100,000. Using its own MiXCR run on the RACE reads, TCRdb lists one record per CDR3 protein. These V and J calls derive from TCRdb rather than the authors' analysis. The profile shows around 130,000 distinct CDR3 sequences, approximately 8.3% of them singletons. The time point: healthy volunteer bleed at 2 weeks. Unseparated into fractions, whole blood served as the source from which total RNA was extracted. The length of the CDR3 is 16 residues. V trimming: 3 bases; J trimming: 4 bases; junction bases outside the gene matches: 5. Germline V gene data show CDR1 as SGHVS and CDR2 as FQNEAQ.

The rearrangement uses TRBV7-8 and TRBJ2-3; TRBD1 matches at 12 bases. Sequencing used whole blood. The sequence came from a male donor in good health. Some clones in this sample may be carry-over from other donors' samples. This chain's CDR3 is CASSLGQGAGADTQYF. CDR3 sequence (DNA): TGTGCCAGCAGCTTGGGACAGGGGGCCGGTGCAGATACGCAGTATTTT.